The 29 T cell receptor beta chains below were found in one sample sequenced in a study of cytomegalovirus exposure and HLA in healthy donors. It was with 60 Vbeta and 13 Jbeta primers that the PCR ran. Data came from immunoSEQ multiplex PCR; TCRdb stores just in-frame clones and leaves some out. The sample holds roughly 200,000 clones, around 79% seen once. Sequencing was done on a sample of PBMCs. All receptors derive from a woman aged 25 to 45 in good health and CMV-seropositive.

This chain links TRBV7-2 with TRBJ2-2, with 7 bases that match TRBD2. In germline, CDR1 is SGHTA, CDR2 FQGNSA. CDR3 length: 17 residues. V shed 5 bases, J shed 3 bases, and the junction held 12 bases outside the gene matches. The CDR3 loop is CASSPYGGRLYTGELFF. The CDR3 coding sequence is TGTGCCAGCAGCCCGTACGGGGGGAGATTATACACCGGGGAGCTGTTTTTT. The full variable domain, rest sourced from reference TRBV7-2 and TRBJ2-2, is GAGVSQSPSNKVTEKGKDVELRCDPISGHTALYWYRQSLGQGLEFLIYFQGNSAPDKSGLPSDRFSAERTGGSVSTLTIQRTQQEDSAVYLCASSPYGGRLYTGELFFGEGSRLTVL.

The chain joins TRBV5-1 to TRBJ2-1; possibly TRBD1 for D (6 bases). V lost 2 bases and J lost 7, with 16 bases in between. CDR1 SGHRS and CDR2 YFSETQ come from the germline V gene. The CDR3 length is 15 residues. CDR3 nucleotide sequence: TGCGCCAGCAGCTTCCAGGGGCGCCTTGAAAATGAGCAGTTCTTC. This codes for CASSFQGRLENEQFF.

The chain links TRBV7-6 to TRBJ1-5; D possibly corresponds to TRBD1 (5 bases). The V gene lost 5 bases and the J gene lost 1 base, with 15 bases spanning the gap. From germline, CDR1 is SGHVS and CDR2 FNYEAQ. This CDR3 contains 16 residues. The CDR3 DNA reads TGTGCCAGCAGCCCCATGAGTCAGGGAAGCAATCAGCCCCAGCATTTT. This sequence encodes CASSPMSQGSNQPQHF.

A note on this clone: The sample has other DNA sequences that encode this CDR3 too. The chain employs TRBV11-3 and TRBJ2-7, with D unclear. V lost 1 base and J 0 bases, leaving 4 bases between the germline ends. Germline CDR1 SGHNT, CDR2 YENEEA. The CDR3 is made up of 13 amino acids. CDR3 sequence reads: CASSLGSSYEQYF. DNA for the CDR3: TGTGCCAGCAGCTTAGGTAGCTCCTACGAGCAGTACTTC.

This clone has a single count. The chain combines TRBV7-9 with TRBJ1-1; D unresolved. V dropped 5 bases and J dropped 7 bases, with 11 bases sitting between them. CDR1 and CDR2 (germline): SEHNR, FQNEAQ (reference sequence). CDR3 size: 12 residues. The CDR3 coding sequence is TGTGCCAGCAGCCCCGATCTCAGTGAAGCTTTCTTT. Its protein product is CASSPDLSEAFF. Drawing the rest from reference TRBV7-9 and TRBJ1-1, the complete variable domain is DTGVSQNPRHKITKRGQNVTFRCDPISEHNRLYWYRQTLGQGPEFLTYFQNEAQLEKSRLLSDRFSAERPKGSFSTLEIQRTEQGDSAMYLCASSPDLSEAFFGQGTRLTVV.

V is TRBV2 and J is TRBJ1-2; 7 bases match TRBD1. This CDR3 spans 13 amino acids. J was trimmed by 3 bases and V by 5 bases; bases with no gene match: 3. The germline V gene has CDR1 SNHLY and CDR2 FYNNEI. Here the CDR3 DNA reads TGTGCCAGCAGTAGAGGGGGCCACTATGGCTACACCTTC. Protein product: CASSRGGHYGYTF. The full variable domain, its missing parts supplied by reference TRBV2 and TRBJ1-2, is EPEVTQTPSHQVTQMGQEVILRCVPISNHLYFYWYRQILGQKVEFLVSFYNNEISEKSEIFDDQFSVERPDGSNFTLKIRSTKLEDSAMYFCASSRGGHYGYTFGSGTRLTVV.

The rearrangement uses TRBV25-1 and TRBJ1-1; TRBD1 aligns across 7 bases. The CDR3 consists of 18 residues. The germline V gene encodes CDR1 MGHDK and CDR2 SYGVNS. V was pared by 2 bases and J by 1 base, with 13 bases of the junction left unmatched. The CDR3 sequence: CASSEGTAILRGNTEAFF. Written as DNA, the CDR3 is TGTGCCAGCAGTGAAGGGACAGCCATTTTAAGGGGGAACACTGAAGCTTTCTTT.

This rearrangement joins TRBV7-2 to TRBJ1-4; D gene ambiguous. With 5 bases removed from V and 0 bases from J, the gap between germline ends came to 19 bases. Germline CDR1 SGHTA, CDR2 FQGNSA. The CDR3 has 18 residues. The CDR3 spells CASSRVGERGATNEKLFF. The CDR3 DNA reads as TGTGCCAGCAGCCGAGTCGGGGAGAGAGGAGCAACTAATGAAAAACTGTTTTTT.

The J gene is TRBJ2-7, the V gene TRBV7-8, with D possibly being TRBD2 (5 bases). Germline V gene data show CDR1 as SGHVS and CDR2 as FQNEAQ. V gave up 0 bases and J gave up 4 bases, with 19 bases separating them. The CDR3 loop spans 17 amino acids. CDR3 DNA sequence: TGTGCCAGCAGCTTAGCGAGGGTAAAACGAGTGGGTTACGAGCAGTACTTC. It encodes CASSLARVKRVGYEQYF.

Details on this clone: The same CDR3 arises from other DNA sequences in this sample as well. The chain is built from TRBV11-2 and TRBJ1-1, with D possibly being TRBD1 (5 bases). The CDR3 has 14 amino acids. Germline values: CDR1 SGHAT, CDR2 FQNNGV. Trimming left V 2 bases short and J 1 base short, with 8 bases between. The CDR3 DNA follows: TGTGCCAGCAGCTTAACCACAGGGAACACTGAAGCTTTCTTT. It codes for CASSLTTGNTEAFF.

The chain couples TRBV15 to TRBJ1-6; D not resolved. The CDR3 has 13 amino acids. Germline CDR1 is LNHNV and CDR2 is YYDKDF (reference sequence). Trimming took off 0 bases at V and 7 bases at J, with 4 bases between the two ends. The DNA of the CDR3 is TGTGCCACCAGCAGAGACAGAAATTCACCCCTCCACTTT. Its protein is CATSRDRNSPLHF.

J is TRBJ2-3 and V is TRBV5-1; 12 positions match TRBD2. Germline V gene data show CDR1 as SGHRS and CDR2 as YFSETQ. The J segment lost 1 base and the V segment lost 0 bases, leaving 9 bases of the junction unmatched. The CDR3 consists of 19 residues. The CDR3 DNA is TGCGCCAGCAGCTTGGCGGCTAGCGGGGGGGCCGCTGGCACAGATACGCAGTATTTT. Its translation is CASSLAASGGAAGTDTQYF.

This rearrangement joins TRBV19 to TRBJ1-1; TRBD1 matches at 8 bases. Germline V gene lookup returns CDR1 LNHDA and CDR2 SQIVND (reference sequence). The CDR3 contains 16 residues. V lost 11 bases, J lost 5 bases, and 19 bases stayed unmatched. Here the CDR3 DNA reads TGTGCCCGCCAGGACGAGACAGGGGCTACGGAGACTGAAGCTTTCTTT. Its protein product is CARQDETGATETEAFF.

This chain joins TRBV5-1 and TRBJ2-3; no reliable D call. The CDR3 runs to 14 residues. Trimming removed 4 bases at V and 6 bases at J, with 15 bases between. Germline V lookup: CDR1 SGHRS, CDR2 YFSETQ. The CDR3 protein is CASSPTLGLDTQYF. As DNA, the CDR3 is TGCGCCAGCAGCCCCACCCTCGGGTTGGATACGCAGTATTTT.

V gene TRBV11-2 combines with J gene TRBJ1-5; 10 bases match TRBD1. After removal of 4 bases from V and 0 bases from J, the junction contained 3 bases not matched to a gene. The germline CDR1 and CDR2 sequences are SGHAT and FQNNGV. The CDR3 consists of 16 residues. The CDR3 DNA sequence: TGTGCCAGCAGCTCAGGACAGGGGGATAGCAATCAGCCCCAGCATTTT. Its protein product is CASSSGQGDSNQPQHF. Full variable domain (outside the CDR3, taken from reference TRBV11-2 and TRBJ1-5): EAGVAQSPRYKIIEKRQSVAFWCNPISGHATLYWYQQILGQGPKLLIQFQNNGVVDDSQLPKDRFSAERLKGVDSTLKIQPAKLEDSAVYLCASSSGQGDSNQPQHFGDGTRLSIL.

CDR3 bases: TGTGCCAGCTCACCAGGGACAGAGAATTCCAAAAACATTCAGTACTTC. Translation: CASSPGTENSKNIQYF. The chain links TRBV18 to TRBJ2-4; 7 positions match TRBD1. The CDR3 runs to 16 residues. Trimming removed 2 bases from V and 2 bases from J; junction bases left unmatched: 6. The germline gives CDR1 KGHSH, CDR2 LQKENI.

The rearrangement joins TRBV4-1 to TRBJ2-7, with D possibly being TRBD2 (5 bases). Trimming left V 0 bases short and J 2 bases short, with 17 bases between. The CDR3 has 17 residues. Germline V gives CDR1 MGHRA, CDR2 YSYEKL. The CDR3 region is CASSQEVDSAVAYEQYF. CDR3 DNA: TGCGCCAGCAGCCAAGAGGTGGATAGCGCAGTTGCCTACGAGCAGTACTTC.

The V and J genes are TRBV4-2 and TRBJ1-4; TRBD1 is a possible D gene (6 bases). Trimming took 2 bases from V and 8 from J, leaving 9 bases between them. Germline loops: CDR1 LGHNA, CDR2 YNFKEQ. This CDR3 contains 13 residues. The CDR3 region has the DNA TGTGCCAGCAGCCAACCTACAGGGGAAAAACTGTTTTTT. It specifies CASSQPTGEKLFF.

The V gene is TRBV9, the J gene TRBJ2-1, with 11 bases matching TRBD2. Germline CDR1 reads SGDLS; CDR2 reads YYNGEE. The CDR3 spans 16 residues. Losses at the gene ends were 0 bases for V and 8 bases for J; bases not matched to a gene: 7. The CDR3 region is CASSVGSGRASDEQFF. CDR3 in DNA: TGTGCCAGCAGCGTAGGTAGCGGGAGGGCTAGCGATGAGCAGTTCTTC.

This sequence joins TRBV4-2 and TRBJ2-1; 12 bases fit TRBD2. The CDR3 covers 20 residues. V was pared by 3 bases and J by 3 bases, with 15 bases of the junction left unmatched. The germline V gene has CDR1 LGHNA and CDR2 YNFKEQ. CDR3 in amino acids: CASSQETSGREWGNYNEQFF. The DNA for the CDR3 is TGTGCCAGCAGCCAGGAGACTAGCGGGAGAGAATGGGGCAACTACAATGAGCAGTTCTTC.

The chain links TRBV4-3 to TRBJ2-2; D is undetermined. The germline CDR1 and CDR2 sequences are LGHNA and YSLEER. Deletions cut 3 bases from V and 6 bases from J, with 11 bases between. The CDR3 is 14 amino acids. Written as DNA, the CDR3 is TGCGCCAGCAGCCACAGAGGTCTACCCGGGGAGCTGTTTTTT. Translating gives CASSHRGLPGELFF.

The chain uses TRBV4-3 and TRBJ2-7; D gene ambiguous. Germline-derived CDR1 and CDR2 are LGHNA and YSLEER. This CDR3 has 15 amino acids. V gave up 0 bases and J gave up 2 bases, with 11 bases separating them. The CDR3 sequence is CASSQDAVPPYEQYF. Written as DNA, the CDR3 is TGCGCCAGCAGCCAAGATGCGGTTCCTCCCTACGAGCAGTACTTC.

The chain employs TRBV5-1 and TRBJ1-1; no clear D gene. Germline CDR1 and CDR2: SGHRS and YFSETQ. Trimming stripped 1 base from V and 3 bases from J, with 13 bases between. The CDR3 totals 15 residues. The CDR3 DNA follows: TGCGCCAGCAGCTTGACGGGAATTGAAGACACTGAAGCTTTCTTT. This codes for CASSLTGIEDTEAFF.

V gene TRBV19 combines with J gene TRBJ1-5; D unresolved. Between the trimmed V and J ends, which lost 3 bases and 1 base, there was a span of 13 bases. Germline loops: CDR1 LNHDA, CDR2 SQIVND (reference sequence). The CDR3 extends over 16 amino acids. The chain's CDR3 is CASSIGVERSNQPQHF. In DNA form, the CDR3 reads TGTGCCAGTAGTATCGGAGTTGAGAGGAGCAATCAGCCCCAGCATTTT.

V gene TRBV18 combines with J gene TRBJ2-5; 10 bases are a match to TRBD1. The germline V gene has CDR1 KGHSH and CDR2 LQKENI. Trimming removed 3 bases from V and 1 base from J; junction bases left unmatched: 11. CDR3 size: 18 residues. The CDR3 coding sequence is TGTGCCAGCTCACCCGCGGCTTACGGGACAGGGGTCCAAGAGACCCAGTACTTC. Its translation: CASSPAAYGTGVQETQYF.

The chain links TRBV7-6 to TRBJ2-3, with D perhaps matching TRBD2 (6 bases). Trimming took 1 base from V and 2 from J, leaving 10 bases between them. CDR1 and CDR2 from the germline V gene are SGHVS and FNYEAQ. CDR3 length: 15 residues. DNA for the CDR3: TGTGCCAGCAGCTTAGTCGGCGGGGACACAGATACGCAGTATTTT. Protein product: CASSLVGGDTDTQYF.

The chain couples TRBV11-3 to TRBJ2-2; D is perhaps TRBD1 (6 bases). The CDR3 runs to 16 residues. Trimming removed 3 bases from V and 2 bases from J, with 13 bases in between. The germline gives CDR1 SGHNT, CDR2 YENEEA. In DNA, the CDR3 is TGTGCCAGCAGCTTTCAGACAGGTTCAAACACCGGGGAGCTGTTTTTT. Translating gives CASSFQTGSNTGELFF.

The V call is TRBV7-8, the J call TRBJ2-1, with D uncertain. Germline V lookup: CDR1 SGHVS, CDR2 FQNEAQ. V was pared by 5 bases and J by 10 bases, with 15 bases between. This CDR3 comprises 13 residues. CDR3 amino acids: CASSAYYIQEQFF. As DNA, the CDR3 is TGTGCCAGCAGCGCATACTATATACAAGAGCAGTTCTTC.

The genes are TRBV2 and TRBJ1-1; D possibly corresponds to TRBD1 (5 bases). This CDR3 is 16 amino acids long. V was pared by 4 bases and J by 0 bases, with 15 bases between. Germline V gene lookup returns CDR1 SNHLY and CDR2 FYNNEI. CDR3 region: CASSVTGGGMNTEAFF. CDR3 nucleotides: TGTGCCAGCAGTGTTACGGGGGGTGGGATGAACACTGAAGCTTTCTTT.